Included here is one T cell receptor (beta chain) sequence, with context. One junction end does not reproduce the germline sequence, and a read error may be involved. The data were produced by immunoSEQ multiplex PCR, yet TCRdb's version contains in-frame clones alone and is incomplete. In the table there are tens of thousands of clones, about nine tenths of which are singletons. This record comes from a study of control samples from healthy donors and cancer patients. Sequencing was done on a sample of blood. The receptor was derived from a woman between 18 and 30 years old in good health.

In DNA form, the CDR3 reads TGTGCCAGCAGCTTAGCCTCGACAGATTTAGCCTTC. It is translated as CASSLASTDLAF. The chain carries TRBV11-3 and TRBJ1-2, with D perhaps TRBD1 (5 bases). The CDR3 has 12 amino acids. Germline V gene data show CDR1 as SGHNT and CDR2 as YENEEA.